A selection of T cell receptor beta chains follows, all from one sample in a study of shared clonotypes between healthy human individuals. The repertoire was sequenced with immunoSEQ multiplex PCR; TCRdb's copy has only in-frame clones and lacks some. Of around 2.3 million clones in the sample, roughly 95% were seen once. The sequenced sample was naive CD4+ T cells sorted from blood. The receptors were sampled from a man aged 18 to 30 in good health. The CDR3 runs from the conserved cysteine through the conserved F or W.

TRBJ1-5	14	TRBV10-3	CAISEVGINQPQHF
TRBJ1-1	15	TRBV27	CASSLSSRLNTEAFF
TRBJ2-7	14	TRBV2	CASTSPAATYEQYF
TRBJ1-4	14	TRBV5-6	CASSFGQVREKLFF
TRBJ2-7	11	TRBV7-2	CASSLSYEQYF
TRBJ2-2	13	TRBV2	CASSARIGGELFF
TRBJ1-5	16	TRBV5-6	CASSHSDRVGNQPQHF
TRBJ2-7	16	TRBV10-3	CAIMRRDPLRIYEQYF
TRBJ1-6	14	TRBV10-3	CAISPQGDGSPLHF
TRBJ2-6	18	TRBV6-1	CASSENRGVVAGANVLTF
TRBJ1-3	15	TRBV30	CAWSVRRSSGNTIYF
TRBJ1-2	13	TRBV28	CASSLRDRDGYTF
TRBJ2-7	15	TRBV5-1	CASSSMTGIAYEQYF
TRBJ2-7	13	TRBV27	CASSPPGAYEQYF
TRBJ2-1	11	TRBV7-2	CASSSGNEQFF
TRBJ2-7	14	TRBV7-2	CASSPLMSSGEQYF
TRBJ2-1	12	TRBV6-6	CASSPLAPRMVF
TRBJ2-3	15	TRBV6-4	CASSRTGVGTDTQYF
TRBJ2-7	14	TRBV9	CASSPSAGQREQYF
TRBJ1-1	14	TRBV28	CASRKDRDGTEAFF
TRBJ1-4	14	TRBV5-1	CASSPWEPNEKLFF
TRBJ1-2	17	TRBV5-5	CASSNGQGSLGGYGYTF
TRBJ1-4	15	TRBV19	CASSILRQGGEKLFF
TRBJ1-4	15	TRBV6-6	CASRSTGPSNEKLFF
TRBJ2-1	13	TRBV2	CASDRGPGNEQFF
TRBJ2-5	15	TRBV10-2	CASSGRAGGTETQYF
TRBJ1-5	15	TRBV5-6	CASSPRARGNQPQHF
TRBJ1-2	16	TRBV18	CASSPLGTRSNYGYTF
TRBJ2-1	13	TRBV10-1	CASSATSTGEQFF
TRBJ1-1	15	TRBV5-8	CASSGAGTLNTEAFF
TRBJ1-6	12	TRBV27	CASGTGHSPLHF
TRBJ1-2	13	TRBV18	CASSPDTYYGYTF
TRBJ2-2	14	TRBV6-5	CASSPSGGTGELFF
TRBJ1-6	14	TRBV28	CASKPGQRISPLHF
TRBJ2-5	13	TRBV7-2	CASSSQGAETQYF
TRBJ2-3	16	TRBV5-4	CASSSRLAGEADTQYF
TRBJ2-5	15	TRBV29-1	CSVERQGGVQETQYF
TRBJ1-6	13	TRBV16	CASSLRGGRSLHF
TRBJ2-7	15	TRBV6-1	CASSETDRSSYEQYF
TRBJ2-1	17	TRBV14	CASSHSYAGTGNNEQFF
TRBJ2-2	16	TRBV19	CASSIPGQANTGELFF
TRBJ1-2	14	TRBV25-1	CASSSRVQNYGYTF
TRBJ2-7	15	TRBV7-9	CASSLSGLADYEQYF
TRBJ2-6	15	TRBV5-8	CASSLRDFGANVLTF
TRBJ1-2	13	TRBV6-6	CASSWDINYGYTF
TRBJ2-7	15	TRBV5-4	CASSADRGSFYEQYF
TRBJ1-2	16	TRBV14	CASSQDRRGAGYGYTF
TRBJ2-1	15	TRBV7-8	CASSLIAGGPNEQFF
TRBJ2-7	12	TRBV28	CASRGRGHEQYF
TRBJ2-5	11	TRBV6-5	CASSTPGTQYF
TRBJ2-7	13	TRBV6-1	CASSVQGSYEQYF
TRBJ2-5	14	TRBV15	CATSRGGQVGTQYF
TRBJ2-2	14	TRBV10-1	CASSAGIDTGELFF
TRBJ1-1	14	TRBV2	CASRGQGGNTEAFF